This T cell receptor (beta chain) is drawn from a study of blood T cell repertoires in COVID-19. Study details: The origin of the acute and convalescent COVID-19 samples was the United States, Italy and Spain. The cDNA or gDNA used as material had been derived from T cells, B-cell-depleted T cells, or PBMCs.

Authors' processing steps: Estimation of nucleated cell counts relied on the amplification of reference gene primers. Using immunoSEQ multiplex PCR, the repertoire was profiled, and TCRdb retains in-frame clones only, with some absent. D and trimming were read from the DNA, whereas the V and J calls and clone size are those reported in that table. The sample lists roughly 100,000 clones, approximately 80% occurring once. Material: peripheral blood. This receptor was taken from a woman in her 70s with acute or convalescent COVID-19.

The CDR3: CASSTGTGIGGYTF. The CDR3 DNA sequence: TGTGCCAGCTCGACCGGGACAGGGATCGGCGGCTACACCTTC. The chain combines TRBV6-4 with TRBJ1-2, with TRBD1 matching 9 bases. The V segment lost 8 bases and the J segment 8 bases; nucleotides outside the gene matches: 12. The CDR3 is made up of 14 amino acids. Germline CDR1 is MRHNA and CDR2 is SNTAGT.